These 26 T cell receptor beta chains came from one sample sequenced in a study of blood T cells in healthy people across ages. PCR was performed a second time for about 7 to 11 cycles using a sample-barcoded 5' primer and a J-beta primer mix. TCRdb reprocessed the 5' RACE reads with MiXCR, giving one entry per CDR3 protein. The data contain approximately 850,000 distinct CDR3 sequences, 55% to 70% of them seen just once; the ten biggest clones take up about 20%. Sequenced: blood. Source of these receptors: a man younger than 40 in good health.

The CDR3 sequence: CASSKRDNNTEAFF. CDR3 bases: TGCGCCAGCAGCAAAAGGGACAACAACACTGAAGCTTTCTTT. The chain couples TRBV21-1 to TRBJ1-1; TRBD1 is the table's D call, not checked against the DNA. TRBV21-1 is an annotated pseudogene. The CDR3 contains 14 residues.

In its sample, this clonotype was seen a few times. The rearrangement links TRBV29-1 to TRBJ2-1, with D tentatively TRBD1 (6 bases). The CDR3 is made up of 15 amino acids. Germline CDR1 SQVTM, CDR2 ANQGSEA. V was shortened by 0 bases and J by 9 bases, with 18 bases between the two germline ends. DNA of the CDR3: TGCAGCGTTGAAGATACTTTACAGGGTTTCGGTGAGCAGTTCTTC. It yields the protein CSVEDTLQGFGEQFF.

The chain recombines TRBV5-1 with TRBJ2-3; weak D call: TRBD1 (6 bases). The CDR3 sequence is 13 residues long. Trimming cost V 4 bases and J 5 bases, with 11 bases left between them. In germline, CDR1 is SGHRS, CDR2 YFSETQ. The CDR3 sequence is CASSTHREDTQYF. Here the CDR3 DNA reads TGCGCCAGCAGCACTCACAGGGAAGATACGCAGTATTTT.

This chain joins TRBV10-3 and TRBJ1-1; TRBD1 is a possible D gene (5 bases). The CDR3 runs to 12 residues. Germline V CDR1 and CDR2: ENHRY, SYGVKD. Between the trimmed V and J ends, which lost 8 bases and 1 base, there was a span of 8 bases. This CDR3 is CAIGGTNTEAFF. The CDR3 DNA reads TGTGCCATCGGCGGGACGAACACTGAAGCTTTCTTT.

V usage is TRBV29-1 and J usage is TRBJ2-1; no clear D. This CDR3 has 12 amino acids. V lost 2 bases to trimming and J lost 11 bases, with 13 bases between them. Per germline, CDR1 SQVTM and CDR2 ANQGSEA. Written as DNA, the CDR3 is TGCAGCGTTGAATTCGATCTGGGTCAGCAGTTCTTC. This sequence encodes CSVEFDLGQQFF.

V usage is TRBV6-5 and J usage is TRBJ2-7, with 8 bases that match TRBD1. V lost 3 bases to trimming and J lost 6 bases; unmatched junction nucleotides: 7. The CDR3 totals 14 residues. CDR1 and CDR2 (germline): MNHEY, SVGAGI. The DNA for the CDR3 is TGTGCCAGCAGTTATTCAGGGGGCCTCCTCGAGCAGTACTTC. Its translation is CASSYSGGLLEQYF.

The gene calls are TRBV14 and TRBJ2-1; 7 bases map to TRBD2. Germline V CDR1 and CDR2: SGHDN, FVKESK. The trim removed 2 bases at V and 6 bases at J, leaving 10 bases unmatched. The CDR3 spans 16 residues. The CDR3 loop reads CASSQWDYYNTNEQFF. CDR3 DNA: TGTGCCAGCAGCCAATGGGACTACTATAATACCAATGAGCAGTTCTTC.

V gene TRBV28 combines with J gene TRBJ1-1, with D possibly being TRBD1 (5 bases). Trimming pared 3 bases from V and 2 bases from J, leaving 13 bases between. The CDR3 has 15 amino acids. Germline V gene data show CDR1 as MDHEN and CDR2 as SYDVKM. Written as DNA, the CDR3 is TGTGCCAGCAGTTTTTGGGGCAGTGGAAACACTGAAGCTTTCTTT. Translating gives CASSFWGSGNTEAFF.

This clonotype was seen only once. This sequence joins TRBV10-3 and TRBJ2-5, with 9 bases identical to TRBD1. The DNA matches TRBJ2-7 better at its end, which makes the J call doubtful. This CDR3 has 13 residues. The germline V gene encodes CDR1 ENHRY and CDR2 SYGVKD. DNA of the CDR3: TGTGCCATCGGGGACAGGGTAAACTACGAGCAGTACTTC. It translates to CAIGDRVNYEQYF.

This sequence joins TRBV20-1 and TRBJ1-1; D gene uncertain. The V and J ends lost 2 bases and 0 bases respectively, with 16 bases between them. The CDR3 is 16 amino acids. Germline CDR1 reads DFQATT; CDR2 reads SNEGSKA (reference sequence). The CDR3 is CSARREADFMNTEAFF. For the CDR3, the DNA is TGCAGTGCTAGAAGGGAGGCCGACTTCATGAACACTGAAGCTTTCTTT.

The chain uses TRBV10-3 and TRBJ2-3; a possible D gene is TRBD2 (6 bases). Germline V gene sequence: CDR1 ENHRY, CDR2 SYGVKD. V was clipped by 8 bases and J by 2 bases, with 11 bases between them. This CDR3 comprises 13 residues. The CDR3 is CAILPGDTDTQYF. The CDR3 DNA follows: TGTGCCATCCTCCCGGGGGACACAGATACGCAGTATTTT.

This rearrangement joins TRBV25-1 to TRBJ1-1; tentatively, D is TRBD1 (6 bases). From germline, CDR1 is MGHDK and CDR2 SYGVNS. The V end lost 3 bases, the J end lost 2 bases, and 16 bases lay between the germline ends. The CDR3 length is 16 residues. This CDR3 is CASSDRLEGVNTEAFF. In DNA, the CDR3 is TGTGCCAGCAGTGATAGGCTGGAGGGGGTAAACACTGAAGCTTTCTTT.

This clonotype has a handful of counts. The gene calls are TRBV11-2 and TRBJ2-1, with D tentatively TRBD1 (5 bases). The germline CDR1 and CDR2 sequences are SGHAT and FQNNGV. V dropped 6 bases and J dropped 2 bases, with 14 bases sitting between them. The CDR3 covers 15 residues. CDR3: CASRPSQGTYNEQFF. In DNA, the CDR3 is TGTGCCAGCAGACCAAGCCAGGGTACCTACAATGAGCAGTTCTTC.

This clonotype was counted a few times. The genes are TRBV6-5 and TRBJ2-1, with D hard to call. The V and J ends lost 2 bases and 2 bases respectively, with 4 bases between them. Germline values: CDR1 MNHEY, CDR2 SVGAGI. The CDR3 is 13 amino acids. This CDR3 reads CASSYNAYNEQFF. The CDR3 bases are TGTGCCAGCAGTTACAACGCCTACAATGAGCAGTTCTTC.

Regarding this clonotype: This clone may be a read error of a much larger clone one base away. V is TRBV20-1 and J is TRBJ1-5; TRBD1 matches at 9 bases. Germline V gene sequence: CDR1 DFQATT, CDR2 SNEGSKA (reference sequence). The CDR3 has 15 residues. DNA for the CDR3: TGCAGTGCCCTACGGGGACAGGGCGGCAATCAGGCCCAGCATTTT. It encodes CSALRGQGGNQAQHF.

In nucleotides, the CDR3 is TGTGCCAGCAGTCAAAACGGTTCCCCCTTCGGGCAGTACTTC. Amino acid sequence: CASSQNGSPFGQYF. The chain couples TRBV6-2 or TRBV6-3 to TRBJ2-4; D ambiguous. The CDR3 loop spans 14 amino acids. CDR1 and CDR2 from the germline V gene are MNHEY and SVGEGT. Trimming shortened V by 5 bases and J by 13 bases, and 21 bases separated the two germline ends.

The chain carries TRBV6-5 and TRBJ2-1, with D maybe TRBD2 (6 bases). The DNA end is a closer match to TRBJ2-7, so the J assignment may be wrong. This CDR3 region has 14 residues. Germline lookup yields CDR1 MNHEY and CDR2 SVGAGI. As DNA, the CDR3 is TGTGCCAGCAGTTACCGAGGGAGGATGGGTGAGCAGTACTTC. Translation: CASSYRGRMGEQYF.

CDR3 loop: CASSYGHTYEQYF. The DNA for the CDR3 is TGTGCCAGCAGTTACGGACATACCTACGAGCAGTACTTC. The V call is TRBV6-2 or TRBV6-3, the J call TRBJ2-7; TRBD1 is a possible D gene (5 bases). The CDR3 has 13 residues. V lost 2 bases to trimming and J lost 2 bases, with 7 bases between them. Per the germline V gene, CDR1 is MNHEY and CDR2 is SVGEGT.

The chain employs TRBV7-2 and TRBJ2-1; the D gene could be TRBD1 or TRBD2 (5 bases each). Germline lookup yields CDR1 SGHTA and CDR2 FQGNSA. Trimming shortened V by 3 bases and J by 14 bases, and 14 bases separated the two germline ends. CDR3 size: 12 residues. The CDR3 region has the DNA TGTGCCAGCAGCTTCGGGACCGCTAGGAAGTTCTTC. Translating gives CASSFGTARKFF.

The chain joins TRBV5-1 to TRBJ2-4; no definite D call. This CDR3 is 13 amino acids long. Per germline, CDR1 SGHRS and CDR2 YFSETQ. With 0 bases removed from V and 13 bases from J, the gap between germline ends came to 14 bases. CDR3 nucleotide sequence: TGCGCCAGCAGCTTGGGTTACTCCTACAAGCAGTACTTC. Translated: CASSLGYSYKQYF.

This CDR3 reads CATSGKFEGDIPYEQYF. The CDR3 region has the DNA TGTGCCACCAGCGGAAAATTCGAGGGGGACATACCCTACGAGCAGTACTTC. This chain connects TRBV15 to TRBJ2-7, with D possibly being TRBD1 (6 bases). Germline CDR1 reads LNHNV; CDR2 reads YYDKDF (reference sequence). There are 17 residues in the CDR3. Trimming removed 5 bases at V and 2 bases at J, with 22 bases between. The full variable domain, rest sourced from reference TRBV15 and TRBJ2-7, is DAMVIQNPRYQVTQFGKPVTLSCSQTLNHNVMYWYQQKSSQAPKLLFHYYDKDFNNEADTPDNFQSRRPNTSFCFLDIRSPGLGDTAMYLCATSGKFEGDIPYEQYFGPGTRLTVT.

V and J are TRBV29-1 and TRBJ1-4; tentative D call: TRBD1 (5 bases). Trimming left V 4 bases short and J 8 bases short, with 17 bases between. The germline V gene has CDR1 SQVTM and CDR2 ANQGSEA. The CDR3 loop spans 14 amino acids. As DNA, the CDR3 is TGCAGCGTTGCTTTGGTGGGGACTGGCGAAAAACTGTTTTTT. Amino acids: CSVALVGTGEKLFF.

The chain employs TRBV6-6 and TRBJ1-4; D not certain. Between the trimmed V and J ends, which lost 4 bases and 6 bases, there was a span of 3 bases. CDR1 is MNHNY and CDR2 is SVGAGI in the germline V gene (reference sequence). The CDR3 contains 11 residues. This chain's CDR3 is CASSSHEKLFF. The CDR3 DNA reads TGTGCCAGCAGTTCCCATGAAAAACTGTTTTTT.

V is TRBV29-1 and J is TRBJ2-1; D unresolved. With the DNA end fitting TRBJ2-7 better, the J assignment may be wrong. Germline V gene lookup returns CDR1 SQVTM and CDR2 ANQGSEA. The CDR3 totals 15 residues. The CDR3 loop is CSVEEGIGPYNEQYF. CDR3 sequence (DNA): TGCAGCGTTGAAGAAGGGATAGGGCCCTACAATGAGCAGTACTTC.

DNA of the CDR3: TGCACCCTTTTGACAGGGGGCAACACTGAAGCTTTCTTT. The encoded protein is CTLLTGGNTEAFF. The V call is TRBV20-1, the J call TRBJ1-1, with 10 bases fitting TRBD1. The germline CDR1 and CDR2 sequences are DFQATT and SNEGSKA (reference sequence). The CDR3 length is 13 residues.

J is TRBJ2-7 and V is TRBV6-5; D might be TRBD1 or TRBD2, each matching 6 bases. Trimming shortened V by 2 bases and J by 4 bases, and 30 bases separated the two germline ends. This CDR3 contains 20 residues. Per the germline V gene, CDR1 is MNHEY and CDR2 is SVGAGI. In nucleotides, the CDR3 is TGTGCCAGCAGTTACATGGCGGGATTTGGATCGGGGGCTTCTGGGTACGAGCAGTACTTC. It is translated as CASSYMAGFGSGASGYEQYF.